A selection of T cell receptor beta chains follows, all from one sample in a study of a mutant IDH1 vaccine in newly diagnosed glioma. Data came from immunoSEQ multiplex PCR; TCRdb stores just in-frame clones and leaves some out. This sample has tens of thousands of clones, with 78% found just once. Their cognate antigens are unknown. The sample here was PBMCs, taken from a glioma patient whose treatment included an IDH1 peptide vaccine. The receptors shown here come from a woman aged 40-49 years with glioma. Some clones in this sample may be carry-over from other donors' samples. Both conserved end residues are part of each CDR3. D genes are given only for firm matches. The listing skips clone size in some rows; elsewhere it reads once, few, many or a size class.

CDR3 | DNA | V | size | J | D
CASRLAGGSTDTQYF | TGTGCCAGCAGACTAGCCGGGGGAAGCACAGATACGCAGTATTTT | TRBV27 | . | TRBJ2-3 | .
CASSQGLGNEQYF | TGCGCCAGCAGCCAAGGTCTAGGAAACGAGCAGTACTTC | TRBV4-3 | . | TRBJ2-7 | .
CASSFQVRRGDGELFF | TGTGCCAGCAGCTTTCAAGTTAGGAGAGGTGACGGGGAGCTGTTTTTT | TRBV7-2 | medium-sized | TRBJ2-2 | .
CASSQDSYRGLGVGYTF | TGCGCCAGCAGCCAAGATTCCTACAGGGGCTTGGGGGTTGGCTACACCTTC | TRBV4-3 | . | TRBJ1-2 | TRBD1
CASSPGQGLTFF | TGTGCCAGCAGCCCAGGACAGGGGCTAACTTTCTTT | TRBV5-6 | few | TRBJ1-1 | TRBD1
CASSFLNSYEQYF | TGTGCCAGCAGCTTCTTAAACTCCTACGAGCAGTACTTC | TRBV5-6 | . | TRBJ2-7 | .
CASSPLSYNEQFF | TGTGCCAGCAGCCCGCTCTCCTACAATGAGCAGTTCTTC | TRBV7-9 | . | TRBJ2-1 | .
CASREATTSDKYTF | TGTGCCAGCAGGGAAGCGACTACATCGGATAAGTACACCTTC | TRBV2 | . | TRBJ1-2 | .
CASSLGGHNEQFF | TGTGCCAGCAGCCTTGGGGGTCACAATGAGCAGTTCTTC | TRBV5-6 | . | TRBJ2-1 | .
CASSWARQETQYF | TGTGCCAGCAGCTGGGCCCGTCAAGAGACCCAGTACTTC | TRBV11-1 | few | TRBJ2-5 | .
CASRLYYEQYF | TGTGCCAGCAGGTTATACTACGAGCAGTACTTC | TRBV6-5 | . | TRBJ2-7 | .
CASSQLTSGGSDTQYF | TGTGCCAGCAGCCAATTGACTAGCGGGGGGTCAGATACGCAGTATTTT | TRBV4-2 | . | TRBJ2-3 | TRBD2
CASSYSSWGNEKLFF | TGTGCCAGCAGTTACTCGAGCTGGGGAAATGAAAAACTGTTTTTT | TRBV6-6 | once | TRBJ1-4 | .
CSASDVNGYTF | TGCAGTGCGTCAGACGTTAATGGCTACACCTTC | TRBV20-1 | . | TRBJ1-2 | .
CASSVISGAHEQYF | TGTGCCAGCAGTGTTATCTCCGGGGCCCACGAGCAGTACTTC | TRBV5-6 | . | TRBJ2-7 | .
CSVPWGQGRNEQFF | TGCAGCGTCCCATGGGGACAGGGAAGGAATGAGCAGTTCTTC | TRBV29-1 | . | TRBJ2-1 | TRBD1
CASGSSGAAFF | TGTGCTAGTGGTTCCTCGGGGGCGGCTTTCTTT | TRBV12-5 | . | TRBJ1-1 | .